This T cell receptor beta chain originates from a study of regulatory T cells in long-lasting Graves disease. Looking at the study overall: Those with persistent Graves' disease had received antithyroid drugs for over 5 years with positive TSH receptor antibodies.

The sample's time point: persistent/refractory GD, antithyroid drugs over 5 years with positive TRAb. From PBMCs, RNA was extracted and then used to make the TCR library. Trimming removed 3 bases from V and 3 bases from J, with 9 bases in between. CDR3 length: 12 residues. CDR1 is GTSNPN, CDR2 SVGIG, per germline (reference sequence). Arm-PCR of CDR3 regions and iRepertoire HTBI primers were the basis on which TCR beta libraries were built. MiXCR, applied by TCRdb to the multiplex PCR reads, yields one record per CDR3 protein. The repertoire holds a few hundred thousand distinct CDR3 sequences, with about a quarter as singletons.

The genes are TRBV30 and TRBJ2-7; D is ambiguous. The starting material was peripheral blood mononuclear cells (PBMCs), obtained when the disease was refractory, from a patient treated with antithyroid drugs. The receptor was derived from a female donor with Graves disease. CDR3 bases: TGTGCCTGGAGGAGGCCGAACTACGAGCAGTACTTC. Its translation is CAWRRPNYEQYF.